This T cell receptor (beta chain) was identified during a study of a mutant IDH1 vaccine in newly diagnosed glioma. Study at large: Once 4-6 weeks had passed after radiotherapy alone, vaccination started, or it started with temozolomide cycles. The earlier regimen, radiotherapy, temozolomide, or both, was most often both. Regarding the study as a whole: Among top peripheral T cell clonotypes, changes seemed unrelated to pseudoprogression.

Time point denoted: week 5, during vaccination. The vaccine gave 300 ug of a 20-mer mutant IDH1 peptide subcutaneously per dose. There were new WHO grade 3 or 4 astrocytomas in the donors, and these were IDH1-mutant and ATRX-lost. V was shortened by 2 bases and J by 5 bases, with 9 bases between the two germline ends. This CDR3 spans 13 amino acids. Germline V gene sequence: CDR1 ENHRY, CDR2 SYGVKD. The assay was immunoSEQ multiplex PCR, and TCRdb's table has in-frame clones only and misses some. The sample holds about 37,000 clones; around 83% are singletons and the top ten take about 24%. This clone was detected a few times. Its target is not known.

The receptor comes from a man aged 30 to 45 with glioma. The V call is TRBV10-3, the J call TRBJ1-1; D uncertain. This sample comprised PBMCs, obtained from a glioma patient whose treatment included an IDH1 peptide vaccine. CDR3 in amino acids: CAISEALRTEAFF. The CDR3 DNA is TGTGCCATCAGTGAGGCCCTTCGGACTGAAGCTTTCTTT.